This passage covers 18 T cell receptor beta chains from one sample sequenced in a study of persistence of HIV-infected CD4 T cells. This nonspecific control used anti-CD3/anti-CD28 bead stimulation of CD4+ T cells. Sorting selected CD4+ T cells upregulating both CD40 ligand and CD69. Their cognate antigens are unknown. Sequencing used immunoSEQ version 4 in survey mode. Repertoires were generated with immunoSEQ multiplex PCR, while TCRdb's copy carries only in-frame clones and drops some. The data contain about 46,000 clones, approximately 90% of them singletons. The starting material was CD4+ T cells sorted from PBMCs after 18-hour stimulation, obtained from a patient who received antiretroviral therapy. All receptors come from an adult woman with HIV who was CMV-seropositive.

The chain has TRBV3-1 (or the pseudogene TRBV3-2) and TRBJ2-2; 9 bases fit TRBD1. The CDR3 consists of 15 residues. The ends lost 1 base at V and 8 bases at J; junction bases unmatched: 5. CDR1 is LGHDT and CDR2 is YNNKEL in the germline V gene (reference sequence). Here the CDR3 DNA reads TGTGCCAGCAGCCAAGTATACAGGGGGCAAGGGGAGCTGTTTTTT. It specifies CASSQVYRGQGELFF.

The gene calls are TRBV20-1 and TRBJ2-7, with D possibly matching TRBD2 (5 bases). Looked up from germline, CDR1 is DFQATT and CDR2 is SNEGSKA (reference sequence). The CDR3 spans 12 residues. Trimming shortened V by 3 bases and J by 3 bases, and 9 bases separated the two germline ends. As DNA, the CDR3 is TGCAGTGCTAGTAGCGCCATCTACGAGCAGTACTTC. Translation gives CSASSAIYEQYF.

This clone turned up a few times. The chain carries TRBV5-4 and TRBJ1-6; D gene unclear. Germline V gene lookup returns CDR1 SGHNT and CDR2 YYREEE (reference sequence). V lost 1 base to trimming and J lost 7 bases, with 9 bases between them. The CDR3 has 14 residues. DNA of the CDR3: TGTGCCAGCAGCTTGAAGGGTGAGAATTCACCCCTCCACTTT. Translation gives CASSLKGENSPLHF.

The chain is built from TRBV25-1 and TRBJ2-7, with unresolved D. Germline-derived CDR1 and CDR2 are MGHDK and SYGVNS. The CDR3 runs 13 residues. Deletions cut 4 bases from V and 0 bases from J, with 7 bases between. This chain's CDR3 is CASSVGNSYEQYF. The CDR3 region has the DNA TGTGCCAGCAGTGTGGGGAACTCCTACGAGCAGTACTTC.

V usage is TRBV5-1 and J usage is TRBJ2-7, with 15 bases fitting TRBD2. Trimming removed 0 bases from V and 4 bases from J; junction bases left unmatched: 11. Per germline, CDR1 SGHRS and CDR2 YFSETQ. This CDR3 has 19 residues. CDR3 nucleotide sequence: TGCGCCAGCAGCTTGGTCGTCGGCGGGACTAGCGGGAGGCGGTACGAGCAGTACTTC. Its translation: CASSLVVGGTSGRRYEQYF. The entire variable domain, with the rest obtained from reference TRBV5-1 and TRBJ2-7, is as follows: KAGVTQTPRYLIKTRGQQVTLSCSPISGHRSVSWYQQTPGQGLQFLFEYFSETQRNKGNFPGRFSGRQFSNSRSEMNVSTLELGDSALYLCASSLVVGGTSGRRYEQYFGPGTRLTVT.

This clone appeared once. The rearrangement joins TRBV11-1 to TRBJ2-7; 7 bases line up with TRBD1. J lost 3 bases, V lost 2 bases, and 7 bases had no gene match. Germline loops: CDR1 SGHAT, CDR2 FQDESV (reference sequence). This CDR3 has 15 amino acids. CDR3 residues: CASSLSGTAFYEQYF. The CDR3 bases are TGTGCCAGCAGCTTATCCGGGACAGCTTTCTACGAGCAGTACTTC.

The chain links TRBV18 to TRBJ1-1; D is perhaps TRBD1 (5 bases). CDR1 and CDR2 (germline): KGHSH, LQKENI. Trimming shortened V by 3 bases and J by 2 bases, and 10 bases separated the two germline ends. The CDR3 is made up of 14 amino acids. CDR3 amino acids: CASSPAGFNTEAFF. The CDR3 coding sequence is TGTGCCAGCTCACCTGCAGGGTTCAACACTGAAGCTTTCTTT.

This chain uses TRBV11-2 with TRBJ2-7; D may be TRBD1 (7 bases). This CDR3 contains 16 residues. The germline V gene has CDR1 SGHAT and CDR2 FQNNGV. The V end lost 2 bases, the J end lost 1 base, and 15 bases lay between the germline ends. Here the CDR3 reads CASSLSSPGGSYEQYF. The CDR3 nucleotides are TGTGCCAGCAGCTTAAGCTCGCCAGGGGGGTCCTACGAGCAGTACTTC.

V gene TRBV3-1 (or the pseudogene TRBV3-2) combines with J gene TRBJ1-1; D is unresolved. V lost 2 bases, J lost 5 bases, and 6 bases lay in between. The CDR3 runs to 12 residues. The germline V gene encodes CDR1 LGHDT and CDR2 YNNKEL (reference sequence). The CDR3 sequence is CASSQRRTEAFF. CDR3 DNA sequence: TGTGCCAGCAGCCAAAGGAGGACTGAAGCTTTCTTT.

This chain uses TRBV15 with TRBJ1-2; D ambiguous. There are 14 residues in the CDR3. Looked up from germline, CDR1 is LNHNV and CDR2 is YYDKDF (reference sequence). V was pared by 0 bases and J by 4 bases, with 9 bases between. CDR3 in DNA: TGTGCCACCAGCAGAGAAGGGTCGGGCTATGGCTACACCTTC. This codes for CATSREGSGYGYTF.

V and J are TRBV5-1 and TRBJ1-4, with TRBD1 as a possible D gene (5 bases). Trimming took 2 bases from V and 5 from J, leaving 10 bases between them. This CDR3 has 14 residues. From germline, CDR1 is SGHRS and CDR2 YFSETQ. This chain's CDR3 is CASSFGGTNEKLFF. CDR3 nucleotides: TGCGCCAGCAGCTTTGGGGGGACGAATGAAAAACTGTTTTTT. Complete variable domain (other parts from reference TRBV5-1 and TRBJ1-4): KAGVTQTPRYLIKTRGQQVTLSCSPISGHRSVSWYQQTPGQGLQFLFEYFSETQRNKGNFPGRFSGRQFSNSRSEMNVSTLELGDSALYLCASSFGGTNEKLFFGSGTQLSVL.

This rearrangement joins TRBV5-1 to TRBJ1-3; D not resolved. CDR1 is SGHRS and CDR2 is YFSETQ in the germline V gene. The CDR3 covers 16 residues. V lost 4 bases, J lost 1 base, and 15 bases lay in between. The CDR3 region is CASSLDPPGSGNTIYF. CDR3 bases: TGCGCCAGCAGCCTGGATCCTCCTGGGTCTGGAAACACCATATATTTT.

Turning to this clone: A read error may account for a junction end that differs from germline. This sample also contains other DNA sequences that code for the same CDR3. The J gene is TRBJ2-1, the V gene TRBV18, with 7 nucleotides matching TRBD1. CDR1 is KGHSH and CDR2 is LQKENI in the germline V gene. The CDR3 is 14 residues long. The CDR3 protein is CASSPRDSYNEQFF. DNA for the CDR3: TGTGCCAGCTCCCCACGGGACAGCTACAATGAGCAGTTCTTC.

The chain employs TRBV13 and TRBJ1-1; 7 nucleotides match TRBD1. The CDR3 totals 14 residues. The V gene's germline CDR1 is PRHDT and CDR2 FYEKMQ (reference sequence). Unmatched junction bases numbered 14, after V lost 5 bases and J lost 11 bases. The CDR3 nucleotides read TGTGCCAGCAGCCAGCGACAGGGCAGGGAAACGGCTTTCTTT. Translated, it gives CASSQRQGRETAFF.

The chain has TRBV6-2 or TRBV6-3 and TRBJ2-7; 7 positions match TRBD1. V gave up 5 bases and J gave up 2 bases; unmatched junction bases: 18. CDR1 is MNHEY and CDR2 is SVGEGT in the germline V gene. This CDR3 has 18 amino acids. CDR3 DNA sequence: TGTGCCAGCAGTCCCCATCGGACAGGCATCCAGAATCCCTACGAGCAGTACTTC. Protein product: CASSPHRTGIQNPYEQYF.

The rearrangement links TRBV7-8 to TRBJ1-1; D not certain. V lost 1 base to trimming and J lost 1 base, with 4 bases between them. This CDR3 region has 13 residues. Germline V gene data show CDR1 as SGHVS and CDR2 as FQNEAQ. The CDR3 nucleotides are TGTGCCAGCAGCTTAGGAAGGAACACTGAAGCTTTCTTT. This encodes CASSLGRNTEAFF.

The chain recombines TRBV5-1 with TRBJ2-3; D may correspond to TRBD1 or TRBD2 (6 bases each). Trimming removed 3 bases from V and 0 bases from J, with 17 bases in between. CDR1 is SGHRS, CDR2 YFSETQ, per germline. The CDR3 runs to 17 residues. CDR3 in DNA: TGCGCCAGCAGCTCCGAAGGGGGGCGCACTAGCACAGATACGCAGTATTTT. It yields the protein CASSSEGGRTSTDTQYF.

CDR3 nucleotides: TGTGCCAGTAGTATAGGGGGGACAGGGGACTACAATGAGCAGTTCTTC. This codes for CASSIGGTGDYNEQFF. The chain recombines TRBV19 with TRBJ2-1; 10 nucleotides agree with TRBD1. The CDR3 covers 16 residues. Trimming took 1 base from V and 3 from J; bases not matched to a gene: 3. Germline V CDR1 and CDR2: LNHDA, SQIVND (reference sequence).